This TCR beta chain was sequenced in a study of T cells in localized non-small cell lung cancer. Study findings and constraints: Heterogeneity within the tumor remains possible, as just one region underwent sequencing.

As concerns this clone: The antigen is unknown.

TCRdb's copy holds only in-frame clones and misses some; the assay was immunoSEQ multiplex PCR. The profile shows just under 80,000 clones, approximately 80% of them singletons. The CDR3 runs 14 residues. Germline V gives CDR1 SNHLY, CDR2 FYNNEI. V was pared by 7 bases and J by 8 bases, with 17 bases between. The sequencing here drew on peripheral blood, taken before any cancer treatment. V and J are TRBV2 and TRBJ1-4; D unresolved. This clonotype originated in a female donor at least 60 years old with stage I lung adenocarcinoma. As DNA, the CDR3 is TGTGCCAGCACTACTTCGGGAGGGCGGGAAAAACTGTTTTTT. This codes for CASTTSGGREKLFF.